This T cell receptor beta chain was obtained from a study of blood T cell repertoires in COVID-19. Authors' analysis steps: The assay estimated nucleated cells by amplifying reference gene primers. TCRdb's table, derived via immunoSEQ multiplex PCR, lists solely in-frame clones and lacks some. V and J calls and clone size follow that table, whereas D and trimming were derived from the DNA. The sample shows 200,000 to 250,000 clones, about 85% of them seen only once. The CDR3 is made up of 16 amino acids. Germline loops: CDR1 KGHSH, CDR2 LQKENI. With 1 base clipped from V and 0 bases from J, the junction kept 6 bases outside the gene matches.

The rearrangement joins TRBV18 to TRBJ2-7, with 7 positions matching TRBD2. This clonotype originated in a woman aged 18-30 years who had recovered from COVID-19. The sample comprised peripheral blood. The CDR3 spells CASSPLASGNSYEQYF. CDR3 in DNA: TGTGCCAGCTCACCACTGGCCAGCGGGAACTCCTACGAGCAGTACTTC.